One and the same sample provided the 30 T cell receptor beta chains below, sequenced in a study of shared clonotypes between healthy human individuals. Profiling relied on immunoSEQ multiplex PCR, and the TCRdb table lists in-frame clones only, not all of them. The sample consists of a few hundred thousand clones, 97% of them appearing once. The source material was naive CD4+ T cells sorted from blood. This sample's subset: CD45RA+ positively selected. These receptor sequences come from a woman younger than 45 in good health.

This sequence joins TRBV28 and TRBJ2-7; TRBD1 agrees at 11 bases. The ends lost 4 bases at V and 7 bases at J; junction bases unmatched: 6. The germline V gene encodes CDR1 MDHEN and CDR2 SYDVKM. CDR3 size: 14 residues. This chain's CDR3 is CASSSGTGGREQYF. The CDR3 region has the DNA TGTGCCAGCAGTTCCGGGACAGGGGGTCGGGAGCAGTACTTC.

The sample holds one count of this clone. This chain joins TRBV28 and TRBJ2-1; TRBD2 matches 10 bases. The CDR3 has 15 amino acids. The V and J ends lost 2 bases and 5 bases, in that order; junction bases with no gene match: 3. CDR1 is MDHEN, CDR2 SYDVKM, per germline. The CDR3: CASSLLSGRNNEQFF. In nucleotides, the CDR3 is TGTGCCAGCAGTTTACTTAGCGGGAGGAACAATGAGCAGTTCTTC.

V usage is TRBV7-6 and J usage is TRBJ2-1; tentative D call: TRBD1 (6 bases). The CDR3 is made up of 16 amino acids. Germline CDR1 reads SGHVS; CDR2 reads FNYEAQ. V lost 1 base and J lost 6, with 16 bases in between. The chain's CDR3 is CASSLVSYRVGNEQFF. The DNA for the CDR3 is TGTGCCAGCAGCTTAGTATCATACAGGGTTGGCAATGAGCAGTTCTTC.

The chain has TRBV10-1 and TRBJ2-7, with D perhaps matching TRBD2 (6 bases). V lost 3 bases and J lost 2, with 11 bases in between. Germline V gene lookup returns CDR1 WNHNN and CDR2 SYGVQD (reference sequence). The CDR3 consists of 14 residues. CDR3 loop: CASSDAGRAYEQYF. CDR3 bases: TGCGCCAGCAGTGATGCCGGGAGAGCCTACGAGCAGTACTTC.

The V call is TRBV28, the J call TRBJ1-2, with D perhaps matching TRBD1 (5 bases). The germline CDR1 and CDR2 sequences are MDHEN and SYDVKM. This CDR3 has 14 residues. V dropped 6 bases and J dropped 8 bases, with 19 bases sitting between them. The CDR3 loop reads CASSLTRDAKGYTF. The CDR3 bases are TGTGCCAGCAGCTTAACCCGGGACGCGAAGGGCTACACCTTC.

The chain has TRBV19 and TRBJ2-1; 9 bases match TRBD2. The germline CDR1 and CDR2 sequences are LNHDA and SQIVND (reference sequence). This CDR3 is 16 amino acids long. With V trimmed by 0 bases and J by 8 bases, 8 bases remained unmatched. The CDR3 sequence is CASSIDRAGGPYEQFF. The DNA for the CDR3 is TGTGCCAGTAGTATAGATCGTGCGGGAGGGCCGTATGAGCAGTTCTTC.

The rearrangement links TRBV7-8 to TRBJ2-3, with TRBD2 identical over 9 bases. The V segment lost 1 base and the J segment 5 bases; nucleotides outside the gene matches: 4. Germline V gene data show CDR1 as SGHVS and CDR2 as FQNEAQ. CDR3 length: 15 residues. CDR3 nucleotide sequence: TGTGCCAGCAGCTTAGTTGGCGGGAGGGTAGATACGCAGTATTTT. It is translated as CASSLVGGRVDTQYF.

V and J are TRBV7-9 and TRBJ1-1; the D is unclear. The germline CDR1 and CDR2 sequences are SEHNR and FQNEAQ (reference sequence). The CDR3 consists of 13 residues. The ends were cut back, 5 bases at V and 5 bases at J, with 12 bases in the middle. CDR3 sequence: CASSLLTRTEAFF. CDR3 bases: TGTGCCAGCAGCCTGTTGACTCGGACTGAAGCTTTCTTT.

The chain employs TRBV4-1 and TRBJ2-3; D gene unclear. V was trimmed by 2 bases and J by 1 base, leaving 10 bases between them. This CDR3 is 15 amino acids long. Germline-derived CDR1 and CDR2 are MGHRA and YSYEKL. The CDR3 DNA sequence: TGCGCCAGCAGCCAACTCTCCCACCGCACAGATACGCAGTATTTT. The encoded protein is CASSQLSHRTDTQYF.

The rearrangement uses TRBV5-1 and TRBJ2-5; perhaps TRBD2 as D (6 bases). V gave up 3 bases and J gave up 5 bases, with 11 bases separating them. This CDR3 is 13 amino acids long. Germline CDR1 and CDR2: SGHRS and YFSETQ. The CDR3 here is CASSSGLMETQYF. For the CDR3, the DNA is TGCGCCAGCAGCTCCGGACTAATGGAGACCCAGTACTTC.

The chain links TRBV28 to TRBJ2-7, with D possibly TRBD2 on 5 matching bases. With 6 bases removed from V and 3 bases from J, the gap between germline ends came to 15 bases. This CDR3 has 14 residues. CDR1 and CDR2 from the germline V gene are MDHEN and SYDVKM. This CDR3 is CASREEVRLYEQYF. The CDR3 nucleotides read TGTGCCAGCAGAGAGGAGGTTCGACTCTACGAGCAGTACTTC.

The J gene is TRBJ1-5, the V gene TRBV9; TRBD1 is a possible D gene (5 bases). Germline lookup yields CDR1 SGDLS and CDR2 YYNGEE. The CDR3 loop spans 14 amino acids. The ends were cut back, 0 bases at V and 5 bases at J, with 9 bases in the middle. The CDR3 reads CASSVAGDDQPQHF. CDR3 nucleotides: TGTGCCAGCAGCGTAGCTGGGGACGATCAGCCCCAGCATTTT.

V and J are TRBV5-4 and TRBJ2-5; D gene ambiguous. V lost 1 base and J 4 bases, leaving 14 bases between the germline ends. The CDR3 runs to 15 residues. Germline V lookup: CDR1 SGHNT, CDR2 YYREEE (reference sequence). CDR3 coding DNA: TGTGCCAGCAGCTTGCCCCTCGGAAGCTCAGAGACCCAGTACTTC. Amino acids: CASSLPLGSSETQYF.

The rearrangement joins TRBV11-1 to TRBJ2-3; D perhaps matches TRBD1 (6 bases). The CDR3 has 14 amino acids. Trimming stripped 1 base from V and 6 bases from J, with 11 bases between. Germline CDR1 is SGHAT and CDR2 is FQDESV (reference sequence). The CDR3 region has the DNA TGTGCCAGCAGCTTAGGAGGAACAGGGGATACGCAGTATTTT. Encoded protein: CASSLGGTGDTQYF.

The chain recombines TRBV5-1 with TRBJ1-2; 12 bases are shared with TRBD1. Trimming cost V 4 bases and J 3 bases; bases outside gene matches: 10. This CDR3 spans 17 amino acids. Germline CDR1 SGHRS, CDR2 YFSETQ. CDR3 sequence reads: CASSVDPGQGAHYGYTF. CDR3 DNA sequence: TGCGCCAGCAGCGTGGACCCGGGACAGGGGGCACACTATGGCTACACCTTC.

This rearrangement joins TRBV7-8 to TRBJ2-5; TRBD1 agrees at 9 bases. The J call is uncertain, as TRBJ2-7 better fits the DNA end. CDR1 and CDR2 (germline): SGHVS, FQNEAQ. The CDR3 length is 13 residues. CDR3: CASGRDRVYEQYF. CDR3 coding DNA: TGTGCCAGCGGCCGGGACAGGGTCTACGAGCAGTACTTC.

The genes are TRBV2 and TRBJ2-5; 7 nucleotides align to TRBD2. CDR1 SNHLY and CDR2 FYNNEI come from the germline V gene. After removal of 8 bases from V and 0 bases from J, the junction contained 3 bases not matched to a gene. The CDR3 contains 13 residues. The CDR3 DNA is TGTGCCAGCTGGGGGGGGTACCAAGAGACCCAGTACTTC. It yields the protein CASWGGYQETQYF.

The CDR3 reads CASSGRRGEKLFF. CDR3 DNA: TGTGCCAGCAGTGGCCGAAGAGGGGAAAAACTGTTTTTT. The chain employs TRBV2 and TRBJ1-4; D is uncertain. The CDR3 totals 13 residues. Trimming stripped 4 bases from V and 8 bases from J, with 11 bases between. The germline V gene encodes CDR1 SNHLY and CDR2 FYNNEI. Filled out from reference TRBV2 and TRBJ1-4, the complete variable domain reads EPEVTQTPSHQVTQMGQEVILRCVPISNHLYFYWYRQILGQKVEFLVSFYNNEISEKSEIFDDQFSVERPDGSNFTLKIRSTKLEDSAMYFCASSGRRGEKLFFGSGTQLSVL.

The V call is TRBV4-2, the J call TRBJ2-1, with 8 bases lining up with TRBD2. From germline, CDR1 is LGHNA and CDR2 YNFKEQ. V was clipped by 7 bases and J by 3 bases; unmatched bases: 8. This CDR3 spans 15 amino acids. The CDR3 protein is CASTGSTSGYNEQFF. The CDR3 DNA is TGTGCCAGCACCGGAAGTACTAGCGGCTACAATGAGCAGTTCTTC.

This chain connects TRBV6-6 to TRBJ1-5; 8 bases agree with TRBD1. V lost 6 bases and J lost 6; bases outside the gene matches: 4. The germline gives CDR1 MNHNY, CDR2 SVGAGI (reference sequence). The CDR3 contains 13 residues. Written as DNA, the CDR3 is TGTGCCAGCAGAGGGACAGGCGTTCAGCCCCAGCATTTT. Protein: CASRGTGVQPQHF.

The V gene is TRBV6-5, the J gene TRBJ1-1, with TRBD1 matching 8 bases. V trimming: 3 bases; J trimming: 3 bases; junction bases outside the gene matches: 9. The CDR3 length is 16 residues. The germline V gene encodes CDR1 MNHEY and CDR2 SVGAGI. CDR3 loop: CASSYRARGLYTEAFF. CDR3 bases: TGTGCCAGCAGTTATAGGGCCAGGGGGCTATACACTGAAGCTTTCTTT.

The chain links TRBV5-6 to TRBJ2-7, with unresolved D. Per the germline V gene, CDR1 is SGHDT and CDR2 is YYEEEE. Trimming cost V 2 bases and J 6 bases, with 12 bases left between them. The length of the CDR3 is 13 residues. The CDR3 protein is CASSFVRVGEQYF. In DNA, the CDR3 is TGTGCCAGCAGCTTCGTCCGGGTCGGCGAGCAGTACTTC.

CDR3 coding DNA: TGTGCCAGCAGCGAGCGCAAGGGACAGCACTCTGGAAACACCATATATTTT. Residues: CASSERKGQHSGNTIYF. The chain couples TRBV7-9 to TRBJ1-3; 7 positions agree with TRBD1. Germline loops: CDR1 SEHNR, CDR2 FQNEAQ (reference sequence). Trimming removed 5 bases from V and 0 bases from J; junction bases left unmatched: 10. The CDR3 spans 17 residues.

This chain links TRBV7-2 with TRBJ2-3; 7 positions match TRBD2. The germline V gene has CDR1 SGHTA and CDR2 FQGNSA. CDR3 size: 15 residues. The V and J ends lost 1 base and 7 bases, in that order; junction bases with no gene match: 8. The chain's CDR3 is CASSLGSGKSNTQYF. In DNA, the CDR3 is TGTGCCAGCAGCTTAGGGAGCGGGAAGTCAAATACGCAGTATTTT.

This clone came up once. J is TRBJ1-4 and V is TRBV6-1, with 7 bases matching TRBD1. Germline CDR1 MNHNS, CDR2 SASEGT. V lost 3 bases to trimming and J lost 3 bases; unmatched junction nucleotides: 7. The CDR3 sequence is 16 residues long. Here the CDR3 DNA reads TGTGCCAGCAGTGATTCGGTCCAGGGGGCTAATGAAAAACTGTTTTTT. It translates to CASSDSVQGANEKLFF.

This sequence joins TRBV4-1 and TRBJ2-1; 13 nucleotides match TRBD2. From germline, CDR1 is MGHRA and CDR2 YSYEKL. The CDR3 sequence is 17 residues long. V gave up 4 bases and J gave up 7 bases; unmatched junction bases: 10. This CDR3 is CASSPIMTSGRNNEQFF. The CDR3 region has the DNA TGCGCCAGCAGCCCGATTATGACTAGCGGGAGGAATAATGAGCAGTTCTTC.

The gene calls are TRBV18 and TRBJ1-4; the D gene is possibly TRBD1 (6 bases). The CDR3 runs to 14 residues. V lost 3 bases and J lost 9, with 14 bases in between. Looked up from germline, CDR1 is KGHSH and CDR2 is LQKENI. CDR3 sequence (DNA): TGTGCCAGCTCACCGGATAGGGGGTGGAAAAAACTGTTTTTT. This gives the protein CASSPDRGWKKLFF.

The genes are TRBV28 and TRBJ1-4, with D possibly being TRBD1 (5 bases). V was clipped by 6 bases and J by 2 bases, with 13 bases between them. Germline V CDR1 and CDR2: MDHEN, SYDVKM. The CDR3 totals 15 residues. CDR3 sequence: CASRLGLLTNEKLFF. The CDR3 coding sequence is TGTGCCAGCAGGCTGGGGCTGCTCACTAATGAAAAACTGTTTTTT.

The chain combines TRBV27 with TRBJ2-7, with D perhaps matching TRBD2 (6 bases). V was cut by 5 bases and J by 4 bases, with 12 bases left in between. The CDR3 is 13 amino acids. CDR1 and CDR2 from the germline V gene are MNHEY and SMNVEV (reference sequence). DNA for the CDR3: TGTGCCAGCAGTCGGAACGGGAGATACGAGCAGTACTTC. Amino acids: CASSRNGRYEQYF.

This chain connects TRBV1 to TRBJ2-7; the D segment call TRBD2 is taken from the table without a DNA check. TRBV1 is tagged as a pseudogene. This CDR3 has 15 amino acids. The CDR3: CTSSQGLAGDQEQYF. CDR3 coding DNA: TGCACCAGCAGCCAAGGACTAGCGGGAGATCAAGAGCAGTACTTC.